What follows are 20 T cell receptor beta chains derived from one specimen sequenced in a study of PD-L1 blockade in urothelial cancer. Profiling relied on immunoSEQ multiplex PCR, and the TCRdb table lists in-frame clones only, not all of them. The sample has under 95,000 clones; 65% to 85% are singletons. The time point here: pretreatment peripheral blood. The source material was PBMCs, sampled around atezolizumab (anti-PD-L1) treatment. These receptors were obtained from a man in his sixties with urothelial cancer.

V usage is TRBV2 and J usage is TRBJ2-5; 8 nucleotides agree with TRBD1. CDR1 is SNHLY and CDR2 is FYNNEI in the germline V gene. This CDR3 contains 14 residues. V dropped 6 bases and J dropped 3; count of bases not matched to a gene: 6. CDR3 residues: CASRALDREETQYF. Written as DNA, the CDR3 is TGTGCCAGCAGGGCCTTGGACAGGGAAGAGACCCAGTACTTC.

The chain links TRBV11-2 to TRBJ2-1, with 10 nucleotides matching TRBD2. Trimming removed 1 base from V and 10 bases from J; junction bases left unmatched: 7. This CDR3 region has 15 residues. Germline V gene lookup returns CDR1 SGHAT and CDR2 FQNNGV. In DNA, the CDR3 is TGTGCCAGCAGCTTAGCTCCAGCGGGGGGGTCGGAGCAGTTCTTC. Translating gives CASSLAPAGGSEQFF. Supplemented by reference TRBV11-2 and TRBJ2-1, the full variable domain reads EAGVAQSPRYKIIEKRQSVAFWCNPISGHATLYWYQQILGQGPKLLIQFQNNGVVDDSQLPKDRFSAERLKGVDSTLKIQPAKLEDSAVYLCASSLAPAGGSEQFFGPGTRLTVL.

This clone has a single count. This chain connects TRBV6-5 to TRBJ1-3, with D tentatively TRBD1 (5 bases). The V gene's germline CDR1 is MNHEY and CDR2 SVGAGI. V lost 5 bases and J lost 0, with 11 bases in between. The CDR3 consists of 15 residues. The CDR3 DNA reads TGTGCCAGCAGTCAAACGGGGGGCTCTGGAAACACCATATATTTT. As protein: CASSQTGGSGNTIYF.

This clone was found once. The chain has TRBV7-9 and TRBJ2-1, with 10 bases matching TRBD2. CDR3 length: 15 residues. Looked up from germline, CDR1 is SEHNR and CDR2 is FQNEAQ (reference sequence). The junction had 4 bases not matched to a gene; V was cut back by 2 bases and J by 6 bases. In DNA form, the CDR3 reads TGTGCCAGCAGCTTAACTAGCGGGGAGGGCAATGAGCAGTTCTTC. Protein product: CASSLTSGEGNEQFF.

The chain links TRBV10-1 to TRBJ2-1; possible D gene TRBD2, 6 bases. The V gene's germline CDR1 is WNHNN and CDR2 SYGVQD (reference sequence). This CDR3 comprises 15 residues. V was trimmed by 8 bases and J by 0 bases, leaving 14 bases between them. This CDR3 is CASGGSPSSYNEQFF. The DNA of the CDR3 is TGCGCCAGCGGGGGGAGCCCAAGCTCCTACAATGAGCAGTTCTTC.

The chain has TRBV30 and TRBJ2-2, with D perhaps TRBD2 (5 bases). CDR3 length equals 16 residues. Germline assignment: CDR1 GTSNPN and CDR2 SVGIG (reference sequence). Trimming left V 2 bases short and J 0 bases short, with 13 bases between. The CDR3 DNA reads TGTGCCTGGAGTTCAGGACTCCATTCGAACACCGGGGAGCTGTTTTTT. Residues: CAWSSGLHSNTGELFF.

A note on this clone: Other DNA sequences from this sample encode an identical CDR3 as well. CDR3 DNA: TGTGCCAGCAGTGTCCAGGGGGGTGGCAATCAGCCCCAGCATTTT. This translates into CASSVQGGGNQPQHF. The chain joins TRBV6-1 to TRBJ1-5; TRBD1 agrees at 7 bases. V lost 4 bases to trimming and J lost 2 bases; unmatched junction nucleotides: 5. Germline loops: CDR1 MNHNS, CDR2 SASEGT. The CDR3 loop spans 15 amino acids.

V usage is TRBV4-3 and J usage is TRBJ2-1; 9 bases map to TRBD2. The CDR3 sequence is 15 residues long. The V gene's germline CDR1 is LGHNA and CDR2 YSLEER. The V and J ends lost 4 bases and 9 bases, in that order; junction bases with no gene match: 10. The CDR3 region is CASSPVGAGGGEQFF. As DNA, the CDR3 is TGCGCCAGCAGCCCCGTCGGGGCGGGAGGGGGTGAGCAGTTCTTC.

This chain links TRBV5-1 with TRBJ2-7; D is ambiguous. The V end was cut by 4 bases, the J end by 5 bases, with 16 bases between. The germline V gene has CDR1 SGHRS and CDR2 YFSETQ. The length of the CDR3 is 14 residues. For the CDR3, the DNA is TGCGCCAGCAGCATCTCCGGGTCCCTTCACGAGCAGTACTTC. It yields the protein CASSISGSLHEQYF.

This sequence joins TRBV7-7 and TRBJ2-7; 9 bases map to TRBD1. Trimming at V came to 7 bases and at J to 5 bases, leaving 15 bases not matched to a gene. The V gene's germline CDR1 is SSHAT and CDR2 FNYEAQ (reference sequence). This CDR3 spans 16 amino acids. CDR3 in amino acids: CASIPARTGDGHEQYF. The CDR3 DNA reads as TGTGCCAGCATCCCAGCCCGGACAGGGGACGGCCACGAGCAGTACTTC.

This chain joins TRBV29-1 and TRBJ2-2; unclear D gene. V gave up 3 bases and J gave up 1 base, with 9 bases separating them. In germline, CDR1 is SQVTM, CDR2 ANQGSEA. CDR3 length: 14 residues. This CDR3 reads CSVDGDLNTGELFF. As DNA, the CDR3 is TGCAGCGTTGACGGCGACTTGAACACCGGGGAGCTGTTTTTT.

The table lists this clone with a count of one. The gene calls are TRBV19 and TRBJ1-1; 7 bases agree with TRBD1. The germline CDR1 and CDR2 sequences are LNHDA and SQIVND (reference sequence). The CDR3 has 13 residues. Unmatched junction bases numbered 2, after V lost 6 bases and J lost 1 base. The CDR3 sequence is CASRDRRNTEAFF. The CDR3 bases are TGTGCCAGTAGGGACAGGAGGAACACTGAAGCTTTCTTT.

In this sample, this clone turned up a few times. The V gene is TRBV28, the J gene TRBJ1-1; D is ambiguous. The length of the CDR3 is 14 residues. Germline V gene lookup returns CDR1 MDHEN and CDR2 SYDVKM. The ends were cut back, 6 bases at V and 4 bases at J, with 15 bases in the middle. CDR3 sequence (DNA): TGTGCCAGCAGGGTAGGAGGTTCAGGCACTGAAGCTTTCTTT. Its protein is CASRVGGSGTEAFF.

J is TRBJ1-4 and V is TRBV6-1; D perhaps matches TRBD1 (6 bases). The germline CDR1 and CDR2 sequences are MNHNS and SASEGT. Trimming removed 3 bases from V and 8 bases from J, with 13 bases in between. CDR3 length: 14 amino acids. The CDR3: CASSDRGRTEKLFF. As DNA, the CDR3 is TGTGCCAGCAGTGACAGGGGAAGAACGGAAAAACTGTTTTTT.

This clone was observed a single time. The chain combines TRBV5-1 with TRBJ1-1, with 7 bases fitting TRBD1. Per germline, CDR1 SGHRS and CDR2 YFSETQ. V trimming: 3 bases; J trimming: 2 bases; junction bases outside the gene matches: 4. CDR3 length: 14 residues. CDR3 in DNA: TGCGCCAGCAGCTCCCGGGACAGTAACACTGAAGCTTTCTTT. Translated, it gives CASSSRDSNTEAFF.

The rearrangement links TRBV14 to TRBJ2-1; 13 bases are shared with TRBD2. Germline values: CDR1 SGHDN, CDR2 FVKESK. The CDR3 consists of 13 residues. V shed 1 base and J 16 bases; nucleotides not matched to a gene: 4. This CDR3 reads CASSQGGLAGVFF. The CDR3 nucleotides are TGTGCCAGCAGCCAAGGAGGACTAGCGGGAGTTTTCTTC.

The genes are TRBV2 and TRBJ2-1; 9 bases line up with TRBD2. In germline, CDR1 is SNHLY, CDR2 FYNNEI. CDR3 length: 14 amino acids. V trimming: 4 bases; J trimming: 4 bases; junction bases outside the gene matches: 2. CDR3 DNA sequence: TGTGCCAGCAGTGTCAGCGGGGGGTACAATGAGCAGTTCTTC. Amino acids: CASSVSGGYNEQFF. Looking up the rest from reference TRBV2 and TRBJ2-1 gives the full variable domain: EPEVTQTPSHQVTQMGQEVILRCVPISNHLYFYWYRQILGQKVEFLVSFYNNEISEKSEIFDDQFSVERPDGSNFTLKIRSTKLEDSAMYFCASSVSGGYNEQFFGPGTRLTVL.

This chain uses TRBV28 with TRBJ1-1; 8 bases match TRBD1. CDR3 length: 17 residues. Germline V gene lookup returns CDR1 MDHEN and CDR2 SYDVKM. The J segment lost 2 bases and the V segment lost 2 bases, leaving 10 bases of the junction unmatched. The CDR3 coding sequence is TGTGCCAGCAGTTTACAGGGGGCGCGGGTTGAAAACACTGAAGCTTTCTTT. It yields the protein CASSLQGARVENTEAFF.

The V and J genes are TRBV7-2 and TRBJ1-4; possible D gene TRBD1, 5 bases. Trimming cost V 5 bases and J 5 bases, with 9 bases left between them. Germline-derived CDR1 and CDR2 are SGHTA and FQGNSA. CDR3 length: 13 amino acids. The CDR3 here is CASSTRQNEKLFF. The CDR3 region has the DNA TGTGCCAGCAGCACGCGACAGAATGAAAAACTGTTTTTT.

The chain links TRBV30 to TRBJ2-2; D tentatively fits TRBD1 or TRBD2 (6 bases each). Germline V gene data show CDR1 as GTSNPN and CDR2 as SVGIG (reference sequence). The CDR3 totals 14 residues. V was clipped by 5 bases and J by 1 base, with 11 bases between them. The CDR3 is CAWGAGQNTGELFF. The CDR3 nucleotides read TGTGCCTGGGGTGCGGGACAGAACACCGGGGAGCTGTTTTTT.